This TCR beta chain was recorded in a study of blood T cells in healthy people across ages (dated by TCRdb to between 2014 and 2017). Some background on the complete study: In model experiments, template switching captured about one uniquely barcoded TCR beta cDNA molecule for every two T cells. Using deep sequencing normalized with unique cDNA molecular identifiers, the study measured how TCR beta repertoire diversity changes with age. Donors of different ages were randomly distributed across sequencing lanes to avoid experimental bias. The study analyzed two additional independent replicas of 1 million unique cDNA reads from the same blood draw for two donors, one aged 18 to 30 and one aged 80 or older. The donors were divided into four age groups: young (average approximately 16 years), middle-aged (under 40), aged (approximately 62) and long-lived (82).

The V end gives up 6 bases and the J end 6 bases, leaving 19 bases in the junction not matched to a gene. The germline V gene supplies CDR1 ENHRY and CDR2 SYGVKD. Taken from cysteine to phenylalanine, the CDR3 has 18 residues. CDR3 DNA is the only sequence kept; it has 54 bases, read in frame from the first base. Remarks on this clonotype: Its antigen remains unidentified. Qualities for individual bases were not recorded, and no much larger clone is one base off.

Beyond this particular receptor, the publication reports: Observed TCR beta diversity per million T cells fell roughly linearly with age, and a significant reduction was already apparent by age about 38. Donor CMV infection status was unknown, potentially confounding age-related changes in expanded clonotypes. A strong correlation was found between observed TCR beta diversity and the percentage of naive T cells measured by flow cytometry. Because profiling used bulk unsorted PBMCs, naive and antigen-experienced compartments could not be compared conclusively. Estimates of total diversity based on one million sequenced T cells were regarded as lower bounds and as underestimates. Compared with the aged group, the long-lived group had more naive CD4+ T cells, fewer expanded clones and increased TCR diversity, suggesting age selection.

Donors were around 37 systemically healthy Caucasian individuals from Russia aged roughly 6 to 90 years. Roughly 9.5 milliliters of peripheral blood were drawn from each donor into EDTA-treated Vacutainer tubes. Ficoll-Paque density-gradient centrifugation was used to isolate PBMCs, with at least 6 million per sample. Trizol reagent was used to extract total RNA from the PBMCs, yielding at least 6 micrograms per sample. The percentages of naive CD45RAhigh/CD27high T cells were determined by flow cytometry on a PBMC aliquot from every donor. The library was built by means of 5' RACE. A second PCR of about 6 to 12 cycles was run with a J-beta primer mix and a sample-barcoded 5' primer. Each TCR beta cDNA molecule received a unique molecular identifier from a template-switch 5' adaptor carrying 12 random nucleotides. Each sample yielded at least 3 million CDR3-containing paired-end reads. All of the RNA was converted into first-strand cDNA using the Mint cDNA synthesis kit, with a TRBC-specific oligonucleotide serving as the primer. Following uracil-DNA glycosylase treatment, a first 18-cycle PCR with universal primers M1SS and BC2_uni_R was performed on all cDNA. The paper's processing steps were these. For normalization, 1 million high-quality reads were randomly selected from each sample, with every read carrying a distinct molecular identifier. Instead of being binned into consensus sequences, reads that shared molecular identifiers were thrown out. MiTCR, run with a Q25 quality threshold and the strictest error-elimination algorithm, handled CDR3 identification, clonotype clustering and error correction. A nonparametric unseen species model with Euler transformation was used to estimate lower-bound total TCR beta diversity. Clones were called with MiXCR by TCRdb after fastp trimmed the public reads at Q25, and only in-frame beta chains were retained. Duplicate CDR3 protein sequences are folded into a single record with the most common DNA and genes. The V and J calls come from TCRdb's annotation, not from the publication. This sample lists some 1,800,000 distinct CDR3 sequences; 39% were detected once. The top ten constitute 20% to 25% of the sample.

The V and J segments used are TRBV10-3 and TRBJ2-3, and TRBD1 matches 9 of the central bases. The sequencing sample was made of blood. This TCR derives from a human donor in good health. This receptor carries the CDR3 CAIRTIGGRDRVSDTQYF. The DNA is TGTGCCATCAGGACCATCGGCGGCCGGGACAGGGTTTCGGATACGCAGTATTTT.